The TCR beta chain under discussion was sequenced for a study of OX40 agonist ivuxolimab in advanced cancers. Study background: Treatment of patients was with ivuxolimab, an agonistic anti-OX40 (CD134) antibody. Melanoma, hepatocellular carcinoma, head and neck or renal cell cancer occurred in dose-escalation patients.

The CDR3 consists of 14 residues. Trimming cost V 4 bases and J 9 bases; bases outside gene matches: 10. From germline, CDR1 is SQVTM and CDR2 ANQGSEA. Repertoires were generated with immunoSEQ multiplex PCR, while TCRdb's copy carries only in-frame clones and drops some. Of tens of thousands of clones listed, approximately 86% are singletons. Samples were taken at baseline and on day 1 of cycles 4 and 7. This TCR was recovered from an adult with an advanced solid tumor such as melanoma, head and neck, liver or kidney cancer. The chain couples TRBV29-1 to TRBJ1-3, with 9 bases aligning to TRBD1. This specimen consisted of CD4+ or CD8+ T cells sorted from blood, obtained in a trial of the OX40 agonist ivuxolimab. Here the CDR3 DNA reads TGCAGCGTTGGAAGGGACAGGGACTGCACCACCATATATTTT. This encodes CSVGRDRDCTTIYF.